This TCR beta chain was obtained from a study of regulatory T cells in long-lasting Graves disease. Assembly of TCR beta libraries relied on iRepertoire HTBI primers together with Arm-PCR of CDR3 regions. TCRdb re-derived calls from the multiplex PCR reads in MiXCR, one entry per CDR3 protein. The sample contains more than 450,000 distinct CDR3 sequences, around 12% of which appear only once. This clonotype was observed many times. The CDR3 consists of 17 residues. The V segment lost 2 bases and the J segment 4 bases; nucleotides outside the gene matches: 9. The germline CDR1 and CDR2 sequences are SGHRS and YFSETQ. Time point of the sample: newly diagnosed GD, antithyroid drugs for less than 3 months. Preparation of the TCR library used RNA extracted from PBMCs. Another study also made use of these data, one on T cells in Graves' hyperthyroidism and ophthalmopathy.

This TCR came from a woman in her 30s with Graves disease. The specimen was peripheral blood mononuclear cells (PBMCs), collected at new diagnosis, from a patient treated with antithyroid drugs. The chain joins TRBV5-1 to TRBJ2-3; 11 bases align to TRBD2. CDR3 sequence reads: CASSFGTSGRGPDTQYF. CDR3 sequence (DNA): TGCGCCAGCAGCTTCGGCACTAGCGGGAGAGGCCCAGATACGCAGTATTTT. The variable domain in full, with the rest retrieved from reference TRBV5-1 and TRBJ2-3, is KAGVTQTPRYLIKTRGQQVTLSCSPISGHRSVSWYQQTPGQGLQFLFEYFSETQRNKGNFPGRFSGRQFSNSRSEMNVSTLELGDSALYLCASSFGTSGRGPDTQYFGPGTRLTVL.